These 29 T cell receptor beta chains originate from one sample sequenced in a study of CD8 T cells in Susac syndrome. With random hexamers, 0.5 to 1 ug RNA was reverse transcribed. From the immunoSEQ multiplex PCR reads, TCRdb called clonotypes with MiXCR, one entry per CDR3 protein. The table records under 250,000 distinct CDR3 sequences, just under 95% of them present only once. What was sequenced was CD4+ T cells from PBMCs. The receptor set was obtained from a human donor with multiple sclerosis.

J is TRBJ1-1 and V is TRBV29-1; D gene uncertain. V lost 2 bases and J 4 bases, leaving 17 bases between the germline ends. Germline V lookup: CDR1 SQVTM, CDR2 ANQGSEA. The CDR3 length is 15 residues. The CDR3: CSVEFAATWSTEAFF. The CDR3 coding sequence is TGCAGCGTTGAATTCGCCGCTACTTGGAGCACTGAAGCTTTCTTT.

The chain employs TRBV20-1 and TRBJ2-2; TRBD1 is a possible D gene (5 bases). Trimming took off 6 bases at V and 6 bases at J, with 14 bases between the two ends. Germline loops: CDR1 DFQATT, CDR2 SNEGSKA (reference sequence). The CDR3 sequence is 13 residues long. CDR3 sequence reads: CSAQDTPSGELFF. CDR3 coding DNA: TGCAGTGCCCAGGACACACCGTCCGGGGAGCTGTTTTTT.

This chain connects TRBV25-1 to TRBJ1-6, with 8 bases matching TRBD1. V shed 4 bases, J shed 4 bases, and the junction held 0 bases outside the gene matches. The CDR3 consists of 14 residues. Germline CDR1 reads MGHDK; CDR2 reads SYGVNS. The CDR3 sequence: CASSGTGYNSPLHF. CDR3 DNA sequence: TGTGCCAGCAGTGGGACAGGGTATAATTCACCCCTCCACTTT.

The chain recombines TRBV20-1 with TRBJ2-1; D possibly corresponds to TRBD2 (5 bases). The V gene's germline CDR1 is DFQATT and CDR2 SNEGSKA (reference sequence). This CDR3 spans 13 amino acids. Trimming cost V 4 bases and J 5 bases, with 12 bases left between them. In DNA form, the CDR3 reads TGCAGTGCTAAGGGAGAGCGGAACAATGAGCAGTTCTTC. It codes for CSAKGERNNEQFF.

The chain combines TRBV6-2 or TRBV6-3 with TRBJ1-5; a possible D gene is TRBD1 (6 bases). The CDR3 is 14 residues long. Per germline, CDR1 MNHEY and CDR2 SVGEGT. V lost 6 bases and J lost 7, with 16 bases in between. The CDR3 DNA reads as TGTGCCAGCAGATCGACGGGGCAGGGGCAGCCCCAGCATTTT. Its translation is CASRSTGQGQPQHF.

This chain joins TRBV3-1 and TRBJ1-2; TRBD1 matches 7 bases. J was trimmed by 3 bases and V by 4 bases; bases with no gene match: 8. Germline V gives CDR1 LGHDT, CDR2 YNNKEL (reference sequence). This CDR3 is 15 amino acids long. CDR3 loop: CASSPGGGGDYGYTF. In DNA form, the CDR3 reads TGTGCCAGCAGCCCGGGGGGAGGGGGCGACTATGGCTACACCTTC.

The gene calls are TRBV5-1 and TRBJ1-2; D perhaps matches TRBD1 (5 bases). With 5 bases removed from V and 5 bases from J, the gap between germline ends came to 19 bases. Germline assignment: CDR1 SGHRS and CDR2 YFSETQ. The CDR3 loop spans 15 amino acids. CDR3 sequence: CASRPPGTDLYGYTF. In nucleotides, the CDR3 is TGCGCCAGCAGACCACCAGGGACGGATCTTTATGGCTACACCTTC.

V usage is TRBV29-1 and J usage is TRBJ2-3; D assignment may be TRBD1 or TRBD2 (6 bases each). There are 15 residues in the CDR3. Germline V CDR1 and CDR2: SQVTM, ANQGSEA. V was pared by 4 bases and J by 4 bases, with 18 bases between. CDR3 amino acids: CSVVMGPGAPDTQYF. The CDR3 DNA reads as TGCAGCGTTGTCATGGGCCCGGGGGCCCCAGATACGCAGTATTTT.

The chain recombines TRBV20-1 with TRBJ2-1; TRBD2 matches 10 bases. CDR3 length: 15 residues. The trim removed 0 bases at V and 4 bases at J, leaving 3 bases unmatched. CDR1 is DFQATT and CDR2 is SNEGSKA in the germline V gene (reference sequence). CDR3 in amino acids: CSAREKAGGYNEQFF. The DNA of the CDR3 is TGCAGTGCTAGAGAGAAAGCGGGAGGGTACAATGAGCAGTTCTTC.

The CDR3 is CASSYSTLEGPGTEAFF. The CDR3 DNA is TGTGCCAGCAGTTACTCGACCCTCGAGGGGCCAGGCACTGAAGCTTTCTTT. This chain links TRBV6-5 with TRBJ1-1; tentatively, D is TRBD1 (5 bases). The germline V gene has CDR1 MNHEY and CDR2 SVGAGI. The V gene lost 0 bases and the J gene lost 4 bases, with 18 bases spanning the gap. The length of the CDR3 is 17 residues.

This chain uses TRBV30 with TRBJ2-1; 12 bases agree with TRBD2. Germline CDR1 reads GTSNPN; CDR2 reads SVGIG (reference sequence). After removal of 4 bases from V and 5 bases from J, the junction contained 9 bases not matched to a gene. CDR3 length: 16 amino acids. CDR3 DNA: TGTGCCTGGACTAGCGGGAGGGCCAGTAGGAACAATGAGCAGTTCTTC. Translated, it gives CAWTSGRASRNNEQFF.

The CDR3 protein is CSALTQEQFF. CDR3 nucleotide sequence: TGCAGTGCTCTGACCCAGGAGCAGTTCTTC. This chain joins TRBV20-1 and TRBJ2-1; D gene ambiguous. V dropped 5 bases and J dropped 10 bases, with 9 bases sitting between them. The CDR3 sequence is 10 residues long. CDR1 and CDR2 from the germline V gene are DFQATT and SNEGSKA (reference sequence).

The chain recombines TRBV9 with TRBJ2-5; TRBD1 might be the D (6 bases). CDR1 is SGDLS, CDR2 YYNGEE, per germline. V shed 0 bases and J shed 10 bases, with 16 bases lying between them. The length of the CDR3 is 14 residues. The CDR3 loop reads CASSVAPGATGQYF. In nucleotides, the CDR3 is TGTGCCAGCAGCGTAGCTCCAGGGGCCACGGGCCAGTACTTC.

The CDR3 is CAIRGTGNTEAFF. For the CDR3, the DNA is TGTGCCATCAGGGGGACAGGCAACACTGAAGCTTTCTTT. The chain joins TRBV10-3 to TRBJ1-1; 8 nucleotides match TRBD1. V gave up 6 bases and J gave up 2 bases; unmatched junction bases: 2. The CDR3 covers 13 residues. Germline V gives CDR1 ENHRY, CDR2 SYGVKD.

The CDR3 DNA sequence: TGCAGTGCCAGACAGGGGTATAGCAATCAGCCCCAGCATTTT. Amino acid sequence: CSARQGYSNQPQHF. This sequence joins TRBV20-1 and TRBJ1-5; 8 bases are a match to TRBD1. Germline CDR1 DFQATT, CDR2 SNEGSKA (reference sequence). This CDR3 spans 14 amino acids. The trim removed 6 bases at V and 0 bases at J, leaving 4 bases unmatched.

V and J are TRBV24-1 and TRBJ2-7, with 9 nucleotides matching TRBD1. V shed 4 bases, J shed 6 bases, and the junction held 3 bases outside the gene matches. CDR1 KGHDR and CDR2 SFDVKD come from the germline V gene. The CDR3 contains 13 residues. CDR3 amino acids: CATSERTGAEQYV. The CDR3 DNA sequence: TGTGCCACCAGTGAACGGACAGGGGCCGAGCAGTACGTC.

This sequence joins TRBV19 and TRBJ2-1; TRBD1 agrees at 9 bases. V was clipped by 0 bases and J by 3 bases; unmatched bases: 0. The CDR3 contains 15 residues. Germline V gene data show CDR1 as LNHDA and CDR2 as SQIVND (reference sequence). In DNA form, the CDR3 reads TGTGCCAGTAGTATAGAGGGACAGGGCTACAATGAGCAGTTCTTC. It yields the protein CASSIEGQGYNEQFF.

This chain uses TRBV6-1 with TRBJ2-3, with D uncertain. Trimming left V 7 bases short and J 2 bases short, with 13 bases between. The CDR3 loop spans 14 amino acids. Germline lookup yields CDR1 MNHNS and CDR2 SASEGT. The CDR3 DNA sequence: TGTGCCAGCACCCCAGGTCGGACCACAGATACGCAGTATTTT. It is translated as CASTPGRTTDTQYF.

The J gene is TRBJ2-7, the V gene TRBV6-1; 9 bases align to TRBD1. The germline gives CDR1 MNHNS, CDR2 SASEGT. The trim removed 6 bases at V and 6 bases at J, leaving 15 bases unmatched. CDR3 size: 16 residues. The CDR3 spells CASRGAGQGRFSEQYF. The CDR3, as DNA: TGTGCCAGCAGGGGGGCAGGACAGGGGAGGTTTAGCGAGCAGTACTTC.

The chain uses TRBV20-1 and TRBJ2-3; 10 bases align to TRBD1. This CDR3 comprises 14 residues. The trim removed 1 base at V and 5 bases at J, leaving 3 bases unmatched. Germline CDR1 DFQATT, CDR2 SNEGSKA (reference sequence). In DNA form, the CDR3 reads TGCAGTGCTAGAGGACAGGGGGCAAGAGATACGCAGTATTTT. Translating it yields CSARGQGARDTQYF.

The chain employs TRBV27 and TRBJ2-5; a possible D gene is TRBD1 (6 bases). V shed 6 bases and J shed 6 bases, with 17 bases lying between them. There are 14 residues in the CDR3. The germline CDR1 and CDR2 sequences are MNHEY and SMNVEV (reference sequence). The CDR3 loop reads CASSPLGATKTQYF. CDR3 DNA: TGTGCCAGCAGCCCCCTGGGGGCTACAAAGACCCAGTACTTC.

This rearrangement joins TRBV28 to TRBJ1-2; a weak D match, TRBD1 (6 bases). CDR1 and CDR2 (germline): MDHEN, SYDVKM. The CDR3 runs 16 residues. Trimming took 6 bases from V and 4 from J, leaving 21 bases between them. The CDR3 spells CASSTDRGDTIYGYTF. As DNA, the CDR3 is TGTGCCAGCAGCACGGACAGAGGGGATACAATCTATGGCTACACCTTC.

J is TRBJ2-2 and V is TRBV30; 7 bases agree with TRBD2. The CDR3 contains 13 residues. Trimming at V came to 8 bases and at J to 6 bases, leaving 9 bases not matched to a gene. Per germline, CDR1 GTSNPN and CDR2 SVGIG (reference sequence). The CDR3 bases are TGTGCCGAGAAGGCGGGGGTCGCCGGGGAGCTGTTTTTT. Its translation: CAEKAGVAGELFF.

In DNA, the CDR3 is TGTGCCAGCAGCCAAGAATTGGCTAGCGGGCGCGCCTACAATGAGCAGTTCTTC. This translates into CASSQELASGRAYNEQFF. This chain uses TRBV14 with TRBJ2-1; 8 bases map to TRBD2. V dropped 0 bases and J dropped 2; count of bases not matched to a gene: 9. CDR3 length: 18 amino acids. Germline assignment: CDR1 SGHDN and CDR2 FVKESK.

V and J are TRBV19 and TRBJ2-4; TRBD2 agrees at 8 bases. Germline CDR1 is LNHDA and CDR2 is SQIVND (reference sequence). The CDR3 length is 15 residues. With 4 bases clipped from V and 5 bases from J, the junction kept 7 bases outside the gene matches. The CDR3 sequence is CASSTLPGGENIQYF. The DNA for the CDR3 is TGTGCCAGTAGTACCCTCCCGGGGGGGGAAAACATTCAGTACTTC.

The CDR3 loop reads CASRTLDRGLQETQYF. CDR3 coding DNA: TGTGCCAGCAGAACCCTCGACAGGGGACTACAAGAGACCCAGTACTTC. J is TRBJ2-5 and V is TRBV11-1; TRBD1 might be the D (8 bases). In germline, CDR1 is SGHAT, CDR2 FQDESV (reference sequence). This CDR3 comprises 16 residues. The V and J ends lost 6 bases and 2 bases respectively, with 19 bases between them.

V gene TRBV7-2 combines with J gene TRBJ2-5, with unresolved D. The CDR3 extends over 11 amino acids. V gave up 1 base and J gave up 5 bases, with 2 bases separating them. Germline V gene data show CDR1 as SGHTA and CDR2 as FQGNSA. The CDR3 spells CASSLDETQYF. CDR3 bases: TGTGCCAGCAGCTTAGATGAGACCCAGTACTTC.

This clonotype has only one observation. The CDR3 DNA reads TGTGCCAGCAGTTCGTCCCGGGACAGGGCCGGCTACACCTTC. Its protein product is CASSSSRDRAGYTF. V and J are TRBV6-5 and TRBJ1-2; the match to TRBD1 covers 9 bases. CDR1 and CDR2 from the germline V gene are MNHEY and SVGAGI. The CDR3 totals 14 residues. V lost 4 bases, J lost 8 bases, and 8 bases stayed unmatched.

This CDR3 reads CSVRLAGVDTQYF. The CDR3 nucleotides are TGCAGTGTTCGGCTAGCGGGAGTGGATACGCAGTATTTT. The V call is TRBV20-1, the J call TRBJ2-3; TRBD2 matches 10 bases. The CDR3 is made up of 13 amino acids. The V gene end was trimmed by 7 bases and the J gene end by 6 bases; junction bases not matched to a gene: 7. In germline, CDR1 is DFQATT, CDR2 SNEGSKA (reference sequence).